This record concerns one T cell receptor beta chain sequence. Methods used by the authors: By means of reference gene primer amplification, nucleated cell counts were estimated. Here immunoSEQ multiplex PCR was the method, and the copy in TCRdb shows in-frame clones only, minus some. The D gene and trimming were derived from the DNA, and the V and J assignments and clone size from that table. Seen here are around 170,000 clones, roughly nine tenths observed once, and the top ten hold approximately 2%. The sample is drawn from a study of blood T cell repertoires in COVID-19. As for the study in general: The study drew acute and convalescent COVID-19 samples from the United States, Italy and Spain. In each case, the material was cDNA or gDNA derived from T cells, B-cell-depleted T cells, or PBMCs.

Sequenced input: peripheral blood. This receptor was identified in a man between 18 and 29 years old who had recovered from COVID-19.

CDR3 DNA: TGCGCCAGCAGCTTGACGGGACAGAGTAATTCACCCCTCCACTTT. As protein: CASSLTGQSNSPLHF. The genes are TRBV5-1 and TRBJ1-6; TRBD1 aligns across 7 bases. Germline loops: CDR1 SGHRS, CDR2 YFSETQ. The trim removed 1 base at V and 6 bases at J, leaving 4 bases unmatched. This CDR3 contains 15 residues.